This entry lists 23 T cell receptor beta chains sequenced from one sample in a study of beta chain features in type 1 diabetes listed by TCRdb under 2018. These receptors lack a known antigen. The library was prepared using the immunoSEQ multiplex PCR assay. The High Capacity cDNA Reverse Transcription Kit was used to reverse transcribe all of the isolated RNA, meaning that expressed TCRB transcripts were what got sequenced. TCRdb carries this immuneACCESS record with in-frame sequences only. Its versions omit some clonotypes, under half of them owing to an unresolved V gene in the studies checked, with the rest unexplained. This sample gives about 160,000 clones in total; around 7.9% of them show up just once. Approximately 0.54% of the sample lies in the top ten. Overall results and qualifications from the work: In all four CD4+ subsets, TCRB CDR3 length was moderately but significantly shorter in type 1 diabetes patients.

The sample consisted of central memory CD4+ T cells from blood. The origin of the receptors is a man between 18 and 29 years old with type 1 diabetes.

The chain couples TRBV6-5 to TRBJ2-1; 7 nucleotides match TRBD2. This CDR3 contains 15 residues. Trimming cost V 0 bases and J 7 bases; bases outside gene matches: 6. CDR1 and CDR2 from the germline V gene are MNHEY and SVGAGI. CDR3: CASSYSWTSENEQFF. CDR3 sequence (DNA): TGTGCCAGCAGTTACTCGTGGACTAGTGAGAATGAGCAGTTCTTC.

V and J are TRBV6-5 and TRBJ1-6; 8 bases line up with TRBD1. In germline, CDR1 is MNHEY, CDR2 SVGAGI. With 6 bases clipped from V and 7 bases from J, the junction kept 5 bases outside the gene matches. The CDR3 extends over 14 amino acids. The CDR3 DNA sequence: TGTGCCAGCAGCAGGACAGGGATCAATTCACCCCTCCACTTT. It is translated as CASSRTGINSPLHF.

J is TRBJ2-5 and V is TRBV5-1, with a weak D call TRBD2 (5 bases). CDR3 length: 15 amino acids. Trimming took off 3 bases at V and 5 bases at J, with 17 bases between the two ends. Per germline, CDR1 SGHRS and CDR2 YFSETQ. The CDR3 bases are TGCGCCAGCAGCTCCTCTGCTAGCCGTGGGGAGACCCAGTACTTC. This codes for CASSSSASRGETQYF.

Only a few counts were recorded for this clone. Other DNA sequences in the same sample also yield this CDR3. The chain links TRBV11-2 to TRBJ2-7; D unclear. Germline V gene data show CDR1 as SGHAT and CDR2 as FQNNGV. The CDR3 has 14 amino acids. The V end was cut by 5 bases, the J end by 3 bases, with 14 bases between. CDR3 nucleotides: TGTGCCAGCAGCCCTTCGCGGTCTCTCTACGAGCAGTACTTC. It is translated as CASSPSRSLYEQYF.

The gene calls are TRBV4-3 and TRBJ1-2, with TRBD1 matching over 7 bases. Germline assignment: CDR1 LGHNA and CDR2 YSLEER. CDR3 size: 15 residues. V lost 1 base and J lost 6; bases outside the gene matches: 8. CDR3: CASSQGQGFRDGYTF. The CDR3 DNA reads as TGCGCCAGCAGCCAAGGACAGGGTTTCCGCGATGGCTACACCTTC.

This clone was picked up a small number of times. V gene TRBV30 combines with J gene TRBJ2-5; TRBD2 matches at 7 bases. With V trimmed by 8 bases and J by 4 bases, 7 bases remained unmatched. In germline, CDR1 is GTSNPN, CDR2 SVGIG (reference sequence). The CDR3 is made up of 12 amino acids. The CDR3 protein is CALTGRGETQYF. In DNA, the CDR3 is TGTGCCCTCACGGGGAGGGGAGAGACCCAGTACTTC.

The chain combines TRBV6-1 with TRBJ1-1, with 8 nucleotides matching TRBD1. Germline values: CDR1 MNHNS, CDR2 SASEGT. V dropped 6 bases and J dropped 3; count of bases not matched to a gene: 9. The CDR3 has 15 amino acids. This chain's CDR3 is CASSPGQGGDTEAFF. CDR3 DNA sequence: TGTGCCAGCAGCCCAGGACAGGGTGGGGACACTGAAGCTTTCTTT.

The chain employs TRBV6-6 and TRBJ2-5; TRBD2 matches at 11 bases. CDR3 length: 15 residues. The J segment lost 2 bases and the V segment lost 6 bases, leaving 5 bases of the junction unmatched. Germline V gives CDR1 MNHNY, CDR2 SVGAGI (reference sequence). In nucleotides, the CDR3 is TGTGCCAGCAGAAGACTAGCGGGGAGACAAGAGACCCAGTACTTC. Translating it yields CASRRLAGRQETQYF.

This clone has a handful of counts. CDR3 in amino acids: CASSPPSGRAEQYF. CDR3 bases: TGTGCCAGCTCACCCCCCAGCGGGAGAGCCGAGCAGTACTTC. The chain combines TRBV18 with TRBJ2-7, with 8 bases lining up with TRBD2. The CDR3 covers 14 residues. V shed 3 bases, J shed 6 bases, and the junction held 7 bases outside the gene matches. Looked up from germline, CDR1 is KGHSH and CDR2 is LQKENI.

V is TRBV7-2 and J is TRBJ1-1; 10 nucleotides agree with TRBD1. The germline CDR1 and CDR2 sequences are SGHTA and FQGNSA. CDR3 length: 14 residues. J gave up 11 bases and V 5 bases, and 11 bases lay outside the gene matches. CDR3: CASSPGRTGGEAFF. Written as DNA, the CDR3 is TGTGCCAGCAGCCCAGGAAGGACAGGGGGGGAGGCTTTCTTT. Supplemented by reference TRBV7-2 and TRBJ1-1, the full variable domain reads GAGVSQSPSNKVTEKGKDVELRCDPISGHTALYWYRQSLGQGLEFLIYFQGNSAPDKSGLPSDRFSAERTGGSVSTLTIQRTQQEDSAVYLCASSPGRTGGEAFFGQGTRLTVV.

The chain links TRBV9 to TRBJ2-1; TRBD1 is a possible D gene (5 bases). With 0 bases removed from V and 5 bases from J, the gap between germline ends came to 9 bases. This CDR3 spans 14 amino acids. In germline, CDR1 is SGDLS, CDR2 YYNGEE. CDR3 protein: CASSVAQAHNEQFF. In DNA, the CDR3 is TGTGCCAGCAGCGTAGCACAGGCCCACAATGAGCAGTTCTTC.

This clone was seen more than once but under ten times. The CDR3, as DNA: TGCGCCAGCAGCCAAGTCCGGGACATTGGGGAAAAACTGTTTTTT. Residues: CASSQVRDIGEKLFF. The J gene is TRBJ1-4, the V gene TRBV4-3, with a possible D match to TRBD1 (6 bases). The CDR3 loop spans 15 amino acids. With 1 base removed from V and 8 bases from J, the gap between germline ends came to 14 bases. Germline CDR1 is LGHNA and CDR2 is YSLEER.

A few counts support this clone. V is TRBV18 and J is TRBJ2-2, with 8 bases aligning to TRBD2. V lost 0 bases, J lost 1 base, and 1 base stayed unmatched. The germline V gene encodes CDR1 KGHSH and CDR2 LQKENI. The CDR3 consists of 16 residues. CDR3 DNA: TGTGCCAGCTCACCACCAACTAGCGGGAACACCGGGGAGCTGTTTTTT. This translates into CASSPPTSGNTGELFF.

This clone was detected ten times or more. The CDR3 DNA reads TGTGCCACCAGCCTCCCCCCAAGGGGCCAAGAGACCCAGTACTTC. Residues: CATSLPPRGQETQYF. The chain carries TRBV15 and TRBJ2-5; D is possibly TRBD1 (5 bases). V lost 5 bases and J 1 base, leaving 14 bases between the germline ends. The CDR3 consists of 15 residues. Germline V gene data show CDR1 as LNHNV and CDR2 as YYDKDF (reference sequence).

This clone was observed at least ten times. The chain carries TRBV28 and TRBJ2-6, with D perhaps TRBD2 (6 bases). Germline V gene lookup returns CDR1 MDHEN and CDR2 SYDVKM. This CDR3 has 16 residues. Trimming pared 2 bases from V and 2 bases from J, leaving 10 bases between. For the CDR3, the DNA is TGTGCCAGCAGTTTAGTATGGGGGGCTGGGGCCAACGTCCTGACTTTC. As protein: CASSLVWGAGANVLTF.

The rearrangement uses TRBV2 and TRBJ1-5; 8 bases map to TRBD1. CDR1 and CDR2 (germline): SNHLY, FYNNEI. The length of the CDR3 is 14 residues. Trimming removed 4 bases from V and 6 bases from J; junction bases left unmatched: 5. CDR3 nucleotides: TGTGCCAGCAGTGGGACAGGGCTGAGTCAGCCCCAGCATTTT. It is translated as CASSGTGLSQPQHF.

This sequence joins TRBV10-3 and TRBJ2-7, with D possibly TRBD1 on 6 matching bases. The germline gives CDR1 ENHRY, CDR2 SYGVKD. Trimming took 6 bases from V and 2 from J, leaving 11 bases between them. The CDR3 runs to 13 residues. The CDR3 protein is CAIRDSGTYEQYF. CDR3 DNA: TGTGCCATCAGGGACAGCGGTACCTACGAGCAGTACTTC.

The chain couples TRBV5-1 to TRBJ2-3; D is ambiguous. Deletions cut 4 bases from V and 5 bases from J, with 11 bases between. Germline assignment: CDR1 SGHRS and CDR2 YFSETQ. The CDR3 is 13 residues long. CDR3 in DNA: TGCGCCAGCAGCCCCCAGAGAGGAGATACGCAGTATTTT. It specifies CASSPQRGDTQYF. The full variable domain, its missing parts supplied by reference TRBV5-1 and TRBJ2-3, is KAGVTQTPRYLIKTRGQQVTLSCSPISGHRSVSWYQQTPGQGLQFLFEYFSETQRNKGNFPGRFSGRQFSNSRSEMNVSTLELGDSALYLCASSPQRGDTQYFGPGTRLTVL.

This chain links TRBV28 with TRBJ2-7; TRBD1 matches 8 bases. V lost 3 bases, J lost 3 bases, and 4 bases stayed unmatched. The CDR3 is made up of 14 amino acids. The germline gives CDR1 MDHEN, CDR2 SYDVKM. CDR3 residues: CASSLPGTGYEQYF. For the CDR3, the DNA is TGTGCCAGCAGTTTGCCCGGGACAGGCTACGAGCAGTACTTC.

This clone was counted a few times. The J gene is TRBJ2-1, the V gene TRBV27, with 8 nucleotides matching TRBD1. CDR3 length: 16 amino acids. With 3 bases clipped from V and 3 bases from J, the junction kept 7 bases outside the gene matches. Germline V gives CDR1 MNHEY, CDR2 SMNVEV (reference sequence). The CDR3 coding sequence is TGTGCCAGCAGTTTCAGGGGACAGGCTCGCTACAATGAGCAGTTCTTC. The encoded protein is CASSFRGQARYNEQFF.

The V call is TRBV19, the J call TRBJ2-1; TRBD1 aligns across 9 bases. The CDR3 length is 16 residues. Losses at the gene ends were 5 bases for V and 10 bases for J; bases not matched to a gene: 15. Per the germline V gene, CDR1 is LNHDA and CDR2 is SQIVND (reference sequence). The CDR3 DNA reads TGTGCCAGTAGTGACCCCTTCGGGACAGGGTTTAACGAGCAGTTCTTC. Residues: CASSDPFGTGFNEQFF. Full variable domain (rest looked up from reference TRBV19 and TRBJ2-1): DGGITQSPKYLFRKEGQNVTLSCEQNLNHDAMYWYRQDPGQGLRLIYYSQIVNDFQKGDIAEGYSVSREKKESFPLTVTSAQKNPTAFYLCASSDPFGTGFNEQFFGPGTRLTVL.

This clone was counted a few times. This chain connects TRBV5-5 to TRBJ2-5; tentatively, D is TRBD1 (6 bases). The CDR3 covers 14 residues. V lost 5 bases and J 5 bases, leaving 16 bases between the germline ends. Germline loops: CDR1 SGHKS, CDR2 YYEKEE (reference sequence). The CDR3 here is CASRAPGARETQYF. CDR3 nucleotide sequence: TGTGCCAGCAGAGCCCCAGGGGCCCGGGAGACCCAGTACTTC.

V is TRBV6-1 and J is TRBJ2-5; D not certain. CDR1 is MNHNS and CDR2 is SASEGT in the germline V gene. Trimming pared 5 bases from V and 7 bases from J, leaving 20 bases between. This CDR3 contains 15 residues. In nucleotides, the CDR3 is TGTGCCAGCAGTCATCCCCCCCTGGCCGCAAGGACCCAGTACTTC. This translates into CASSHPPLAARTQYF.